These T cell receptor beta chains were read from a single sample in a study of T-cell memory formation after mild COVID-19. TCRdb re-analysed the 5' RACE reads in MiXCR, keeping a single row per CDR3 protein. The sample has about 400,000 distinct CDR3 sequences; around 17% are singletons. Sequenced sample: PBMCs or a T cell subset sorted from them (not recorded which). Every receptor here comes from a man aged 18 to 29 who had mild COVID-19 (a few samples of this study predate the infection). Cell type and time point are not known. Both conserved end residues are part of each CDR3. A D gene is named only where the DNA matches it firmly. Part of the rows lack a size; the others show once, few, many or a class for expanded clones.

J gene,V gene,clone size,D gene,CDR3 DNA,CDR3 protein
TRBJ2-7,TRBV2,few,NA,TGTGCCAGGAGGGACTTTCGAAGGAGCTCCTACGAGCAGTACTTC,CARRDFRRSSYEQYF
TRBJ2-7,TRBV20-1,many,NA,TGCAGTGCTAGAGAGAGGACGGATTACGAGCAGTACTTC,CSARERTDYEQYF
TRBJ2-4,TRBV11-2,few,TRBD2,TGTGCCAGCACCCCCTGGGGGGGGAAAAACATTCAGTACTTC,CASTPWGGKNIQYF
TRBJ2-5,TRBV20-1,NA,TRBD2,TGCAGTGCTCGCCAACTAGCGGGAGGAGGAGAGACCCAGTACTTC,CSARQLAGGGETQYF
TRBJ1-2,TRBV3-1,many,NA,TGTGCCAGCAGCCAGTCCGGGGGAAGGACTAACTATGGCTACACCTTC,CASSQSGGRTNYGYTF
TRBJ2-1,TRBV7-9,NA,NA,TGTGCCAGCAGCGGTAGGGTTGGCGGGGCTATCTCCTACAATGAGCAGTTCTTC,CASSGRVGGAISYNEQFF
TRBJ1-1,TRBV5-6,few,NA,TGTGCCAGCTCGGGGTGGGGGCGGTGGAACACTGAAGCTTTCTTT,CASSGWGRWNTEAFF
TRBJ2-2,TRBV27,few,TRBD1,TGTGCCAGCAGTTCACAGGGGGTACCCGGGGAGCTGTTTTTT,CASSSQGVPGELFF
TRBJ2-3,TRBV7-2,NA,NA,TGTGCCAGCAGCTTACAGGTGGGGACTAGCACAGATACGCAGTATTTT,CASSLQVGTSTDTQYF
TRBJ2-1,TRBV4-3,few,NA,TGCGCCAGCAGCCAAGAGCCGGGGGCCGGGAATGAGCAGTTCTTC,CASSQEPGAGNEQFF
TRBJ2-3,TRBV6-6,few,NA,TGTGCCAGCAGTCCCCGAGGGTTTTCGGGTGCTAGCACAGATACGCAGTATTTT,CASSPRGFSGASTDTQYF
TRBJ1-1,TRBV12-3/TRBV12-4,few,TRBD1,TGTGCCAGCAGTCCCAGACAGGGCGGGAGCACTGAAGCTTTCTTT,CASSPRQGGSTEAFF
TRBJ2-1,TRBV29-1,NA,TRBD1,TGCAGCGGACAGGGTTGGTCGGGGCAGTTCTTC,CSGQGWSGQFF
TRBJ1-1,TRBV5-5,NA,NA,TGTGCCAGCAGCTTGGATGTGGGGACTGAAGCTTTCTTT,CASSLDVGTEAFF
TRBJ1-2,TRBV6-5,NA,NA,TGTGCCAGCAGTTCCTTAGTTCCGCTCTCGGGGGACTATGGCTACACCTTC,CASSSLVPLSGDYGYTF
TRBJ1-5,TRBV12-3/TRBV12-4,NA,NA,TGTGCCAGCAGTTTTGGACAGAGTAGCAATCAGCCCCAGCATTTT,CASSFGQSSNQPQHF
TRBJ2-3,TRBV9,NA,TRBD2,TGTGCCAGCAGCGTAGTCGGGGGGGCCTCAGATACGCAGTATTTT,CASSVVGGASDTQYF
TRBJ2-1,TRBV4-3,NA,NA,TGCGCCAGCAGCCAAGACAGGTTGTGGGACAATGAGCAGTTCTTC,CASSQDRLWDNEQFF
TRBJ1-1,TRBV5-4,many,NA,TGTGCCAGCAGCCAGAGCTACCAAAGGGCTTCGGACACTGAAGCTTTCTTT,CASSQSYQRASDTEAFF
TRBJ2-3,TRBV7-2,NA,NA,TGTGCCAGCAGCTACAGGGCAAGGGGCACAGATACGCAGTATTTT,CASSYRARGTDTQYF
TRBJ1-1,TRBV24-1,many,NA,TGTGCCACCAGTGGTGGCAGGGACACTGAAGCTTTCTTT,CATSGGRDTEAFF
TRBJ1-5,TRBV5-1,NA,NA,TGCGCCAGCCCAGAGCAGCCCCAGCATTTT,CASPEQPQHF
TRBJ2-3,TRBV11-2,NA,NA,TGTGCCAGCAGCTTAGGGGCGCGGTATACGCAGTATTTT,CASSLGARYTQYF
TRBJ1-2,TRBV6-5,NA,NA,TGTGCCAGCAGGAGGGACCTTAAGGGCTATGGCTACACCTTC,CASRRDLKGYGYTF
TRBJ1-5,TRBV20-1,NA,TRBD1,TGCAGTGCTAGAGAAGGCAGGGGGCGCTTAATGGGACGCAATCAGCCCCAGCATTTT,CSAREGRGRLMGRNQPQHF
TRBJ1-3,TRBV5-6,few,NA,TGTGCCAGCAGCCCATATATCTCTGGAAACACCATATATTTT,CASSPYISGNTIYF
TRBJ2-7,TRBV15,NA,TRBD1,TGTGCCACTCGGGCAGGGGGAGATCACGAGCAGTACTTC,CATRAGGDHEQYF
TRBJ1-5,TRBV12-3/TRBV12-4,few,NA,TGTGCCAGCAGTCTACAGGACAATCAGCCCCAGCATTTT,CASSLQDNQPQHF
TRBJ2-2,TRBV7-6,NA,NA,TGTGCCAGCTCGGACTCACCCCACACCGGGGAGCTGTTTTTT,CASSDSPHTGELFF
TRBJ2-5,TRBV4-2,NA,NA,TGTGCCAGCAGCCAAGCGTGGACTATTGGGACAAGAGGAGAGACCCAGTACTTC,CASSQAWTIGTRGETQYF
TRBJ1-2,TRBV7-3,NA,NA,TGTGCCAGCAGCCGGGCAGGGGCTTATGGCTACACCTTC,CASSRAGAYGYTF
TRBJ1-4,TRBV6-6,NA,NA,TGTGCCAGCAGTTATGATGGGTTTGGCGAAAAACTGTTTTTT,CASSYDGFGEKLFF
TRBJ2-3,TRBV5-1,NA,NA,TGCGCCAGCAGCCTGGGCTGGGATTCCCCAGGTACGCAGTATTTT,CASSLGWDSPGTQYF
TRBJ1-1,TRBV7-9,NA,TRBD1,TGTGCCAGCAGCGGGGACAGGCCCTTCGTGGCTTTCTTT,CASSGDRPFVAFF
TRBJ2-2,TRBV4-3,NA,NA,TGCGCCAGCAGCAAGACTCAGGCTGCGAACACCGGGGAGCTGTTTTTT,CASSKTQAANTGELFF